These 2 T cell receptor beta chains came from one sample sequenced in a study of control samples from healthy donors and cancer patients. Produced via immunoSEQ multiplex PCR; TCRdb's table is partial and in-frame only. The sample lists 98,000 or so clones; roughly nine tenths were seen once. Sequenced input: blood. These receptors were collected from a woman in her 70s in good health.

This chain uses TRBV18 with TRBJ2-2; 8 positions match TRBD2. Germline V gene data show CDR1 as KGHSH and CDR2 as LQKENI. V shed 4 bases, J shed 1 base, and the junction held 8 bases outside the gene matches. The CDR3 spans 17 residues. The CDR3 sequence: CASSLSTSGRNTGELFF. The CDR3, as DNA: TGTGCCAGCTCACTCTCAACTAGCGGCAGGAACACCGGGGAGCTGTTTTTT. Together with reference TRBV18 and TRBJ2-2, the CDR3 gives the full variable domain: NAGVMQNPRHLVRRRGQEARLRCSPMKGHSHVYWYRQLPEEGLKFMVYLQKENIIDESGMPKERFSAEFPKEGPSILRIQQVVRGDSAAYFCASSLSTSGRNTGELFFGEGSRLTVL.

J is TRBJ2-7 and V is TRBV2; 8 bases map to TRBD1. CDR1 is SNHLY and CDR2 is FYNNEI in the germline V gene. The CDR3 length is 13 residues. V lost 6 bases, J lost 3 bases, and 4 bases stayed unmatched. CDR3 loop: CASSGQGLYEQYF. For the CDR3, the DNA is TGTGCCAGCAGCGGACAGGGACTCTACGAGCAGTACTTC.